The sequence of this TCR beta chain was determined in a study of T cell responses to AZD1222 COVID-19 vaccine. Points on this clone: Its cognate antigen is unknown.

Measured with immunoSEQ multiplex PCR; TCRdb has only the in-frame clones, and not every one. The table shows around 99,000 clones, with roughly 87% occurring only once. The CDR3 is made up of 11 amino acids. Looked up from germline, CDR1 is SEHNR and CDR2 is FQNEAQ (reference sequence). Trimming took off 1 base at V and 6 bases at J, with 3 bases between the two ends. Second-dose intervals near 4 or 12 weeks were combined. Findings and limits, study-wide: Every sample of the repertoires postdated the peak T cell response. Just a handful of AZD1222 recipients tested seropositive at baseline. Clonal diversity was possibly underestimated, and the donors were mostly white British, with more females.

The clonotype originates from an adult who received the AZD1222 COVID-19 vaccine. The chain employs TRBV7-9 and TRBJ1-2; no clear D. The material sequenced was peripheral blood, taken 28 days after the second AZD1222 dose. CDR3: CASSLGDGYTF. The CDR3 coding sequence is TGTGCCAGCAGCTTAGGTGATGGCTACACCTTC.